Sequencing of this TCR beta chain was carried out in a study of T cells after yellow fever vaccination. Overall study: Fractions with few cells were prepared using SMART-Seq v4 Ultra Low Input.

This CDR3 spans 14 amino acids. CDR1 and CDR2 from the germline V gene are SGHRS and YFSETQ. V was pared by 4 bases and J by 6 bases, with 15 bases between. Study observations and caveats: A small proportion of clonotypes was detected in both the CD4 and CD8 compartments. Subsequent to the booster, the majority of primary-vaccination clones reappeared (96% CD4, about 90% CD8).

5'RACE template switching produced TCR cDNA carrying a universal primer site and UMIs. One entry per CDR3 protein results from TCRdb running MiXCR on the 5' RACE reads. The sample holds 500,000 to 550,000 distinct CDR3 sequences; 21% are singletons and the top ten take around 16%. This clonotype was picked up many times. Its specificity is unknown. This sample comprised PBMCs, obtained roughly 20 days after the first yellow fever vaccination. The chain uses TRBV5-1 and TRBJ2-3, with a weak D call TRBD1 (6 bases). The sequence was collected from a man younger than 30 who received the YFV17D yellow fever vaccine. The CDR3 loop reads CASSLWGPGDTQYF. The CDR3 coding sequence is TGCGCCAGCAGCCTGTGGGGGCCAGGGGATACGCAGTATTTT.